Sequencing of this TCR beta chain was carried out in a study of cytomegalovirus exposure and HLA in healthy donors. Sequenced by immunoSEQ multiplex PCR; TCRdb stores in-frame clones only, minus some. The sample carries over 200,000 clones, 88% recorded once. The CDR3 runs 14 residues. Germline CDR1 and CDR2: SGHDT and YYEEEE. V was clipped by 4 bases and J by 8 bases; unmatched bases: 7. This receptor was obtained from a woman aged 18-35 years in good health and CMV-seronegative. Material: PBMCs. The chain has TRBV5-6 and TRBJ2-1; 9 bases are a match to TRBD2. CDR3 in amino acids: CASSPGTSIYEQFF. The DNA of the CDR3 is TGTGCCAGCAGCCCCGGGACTAGCATCTATGAGCAGTTCTTC.